The 25 T cell receptor beta chains below come from one sample, sequenced in a study of tumor-infiltrating lymphocytes in glioblastoma multiforme. TCRB libraries came from RNA via three nested multiplex PCR rounds. TCRdb independently ran MiXCR on the multiplex PCR reads; one entry per CDR3 protein. The sample has nearly 8,500 distinct CDR3 sequences; nearly 75% are singletons. Source material: brain tumor tissue. These receptors were collected from a male donor with glioblastoma.

V is TRBV11-2 and J is TRBJ2-1; unclear D gene. Germline V CDR1 and CDR2: SGHAT, FQNNGV. There are 14 residues in the CDR3. The V and J ends lost 1 base and 9 bases respectively, with 13 bases between them. This CDR3 is CASSLGAVGFEQFF. CDR3 DNA: TGTGCCAGCAGCTTAGGGGCCGTAGGTTTTGAGCAGTTCTTC.

Ten or more counts support this clonotype. The chain couples TRBV4-1 to TRBJ2-2, with TRBD2 matching over 8 bases. The CDR3 covers 17 residues. Germline CDR1 MGHRA, CDR2 YSYEKL. The V segment lost 0 bases and the J segment 4 bases; nucleotides outside the gene matches: 7. The CDR3 spells CASSQDWPAGVTGELFF. Written as DNA, the CDR3 is TGCGCCAGCAGCCAAGATTGGCCAGCGGGGGTCACCGGGGAGCTGTTTTTT.

This clonotype has a handful of counts. A clone one base away is much larger, so this may be a read error. The V call is TRBV7-8, the J call TRBJ1-4, with D possibly matching TRBD1 (5 bases). The CDR3 covers 15 residues. The V gene's germline CDR1 is SGHVS and CDR2 FQNEAQ. This chain's CDR3 is CASSFLSGEGEKLLF. DNA for the CDR3: TGTGCCAGCAGCTTTCTATCCGGGGAAGGGGAAAAACTGCTTTTT.

V is TRBV6-2 or TRBV6-3 and J is TRBJ2-1, with 9 nucleotides matching TRBD2. Germline CDR1 MNHEY, CDR2 SVGEGT. J gave up 4 bases and V 2 bases, and 3 bases lay outside the gene matches. The CDR3 runs to 15 residues. CDR3 residues: CASSYPSGKYNEQFF. The CDR3 bases are TGTGCCAGCAGTTACCCTAGCGGGAAATACAATGAGCAGTTCTTC.

The chain is built from TRBV20-1 and TRBJ1-6; 7 nucleotides align to TRBD1. CDR3 length equals 14 residues. V gave up 3 bases and J gave up 5 bases; unmatched junction bases: 4. Germline V gene sequence: CDR1 DFQATT, CDR2 SNEGSKA (reference sequence). The CDR3 here is CSASPGQNNSPLHF. For the CDR3, the DNA is TGCAGTGCTAGTCCGGGACAGAATAATTCACCCCTCCACTTT.

Ten or more counts support this clonotype. The rearrangement joins TRBV11-2 to TRBJ2-7, with TRBD1 identical over 7 bases. CDR1 SGHAT and CDR2 FQNNGV come from the germline V gene. The junction had 16 bases not matched to a gene; V was cut back by 2 bases and J by 3 bases. The CDR3 is made up of 18 amino acids. For the CDR3, the DNA is TGTGCCAGCAGCTTATACGGACACAACAGGGGCTTCTTCTACGAGCAGTACTTC. It translates to CASSLYGHNRGFFYEQYF. The full variable domain, its missing parts supplied by reference TRBV11-2 and TRBJ2-7, is EAGVAQSPRYKIIEKRQSVAFWCNPISGHATLYWYQQILGQGPKLLIQFQNNGVVDDSQLPKDRFSAERLKGVDSTLKIQPAKLEDSAVYLCASSLYGHNRGFFYEQYFGPGTRLTVT.

The rearrangement joins TRBV11-2 to TRBJ2-7; D is unclear. This CDR3 has 15 residues. Germline V gene sequence: CDR1 SGHAT, CDR2 FQNNGV. The V end was cut by 4 bases, the J end by 0 bases, with 13 bases between. Written as DNA, the CDR3 is TGTGCCAGCAGCTCGAGACATATTTTCTCCTACGAGCAGTACTTC. Residues: CASSSRHIFSYEQYF. Supplemented by reference TRBV11-2 and TRBJ2-7, the full variable domain reads EAGVAQSPRYKIIEKRQSVAFWCNPISGHATLYWYQQILGQGPKLLIQFQNNGVVDDSQLPKDRFSAERLKGVDSTLKIQPAKLEDSAVYLCASSSRHIFSYEQYFGPGTRLTVT.

The chain carries TRBV5-1 and TRBJ2-5; 7 bases are shared with TRBD2. Per the germline V gene, CDR1 is SGHRS and CDR2 is YFSETQ. V lost 2 bases, J lost 5 bases, and 6 bases stayed unmatched. The CDR3 extends over 14 amino acids. The CDR3 nucleotides read TGCGCCAGCAGCTTCCCTCCGCGGGAGGAGACCCAGTACTTC. Translated: CASSFPPREETQYF.

The CDR3 spells CSASKTSGSGDEQFF. The CDR3 DNA follows: TGCAGTGCTAGTAAGACTAGCGGGAGCGGCGATGAGCAGTTCTTC. This chain links TRBV20-1 with TRBJ2-1; the match to TRBD2 covers 12 bases. CDR1 and CDR2 (germline): DFQATT, SNEGSKA (reference sequence). The CDR3 contains 15 residues. V lost 3 bases, J lost 8 bases, and 8 bases stayed unmatched.

J is TRBJ2-7 and V is TRBV29-1; tentatively, D is TRBD1 or TRBD2 (5 bases each). The CDR3 consists of 15 residues. CDR1 is SQVTM and CDR2 is ANQGSEA in the germline V gene. Trimming removed 4 bases from V and 1 base from J, with 17 bases in between. The CDR3 nucleotides read TGCAGCGTTGGAATCGCCGGGACGGGGTCCTACGAGCAGTACTTC. This gives the protein CSVGIAGTGSYEQYF.

The V and J genes are TRBV5-5 and TRBJ2-3; no firm D call. This CDR3 contains 14 residues. Germline CDR1 is SGHKS and CDR2 is YYEKEE (reference sequence). Trimming shortened V by 0 bases and J by 1 base, and 6 bases separated the two germline ends. CDR3 sequence reads: CASSLAVGTDTQYF. The CDR3 region has the DNA TGTGCCAGCAGCTTGGCGGTTGGCACAGATACGCAGTATTTT.

Concerning this clonotype: The junction departs from the called germline gene at one end, perhaps through a read error. The chain carries TRBV11-2 and TRBJ2-5; D unclear. The CDR3 consists of 16 residues. The V gene's germline CDR1 is SGHAT and CDR2 FQNNGV. This CDR3 reads CASSLGTAAKRETKYF. As DNA, the CDR3 is TGTGCCAGCAGTTTAGGTACGGCAGCCAAACGAGAGACCAAGTACTTC.

A remark on this clonotype: It is likely a read error, because the conserved phenylalanine at the end of the CDR3 is missing. The V call is TRBV20-1, the J call TRBJ2-5; TRBD2 matches 8 bases. This CDR3 region has 13 residues. Germline loops: CDR1 DFQATT, CDR2 SNEGSKA (reference sequence). Germline trimming cut 7 bases from V and 5 bases from J; bases unmatched to any gene: 9. In DNA, the CDR3 is TGCAGTGTCCCCCGGGGGGGGGTGGAGACCCAGTACATC. Residues: CSVPRGGVETQYI.

The genes are TRBV11-3 and TRBJ1-2, with 8 bases that match TRBD1. Trimming removed 0 bases from V and 4 bases from J; junction bases left unmatched: 7. CDR1 and CDR2 (germline): SGHNT, YENEEA. This CDR3 comprises 16 residues. The CDR3 loop reads CASSLEGTGLSYGYTF. DNA of the CDR3: TGTGCCAGCAGCTTAGAGGGGACAGGACTCAGCTATGGCTACACCTTC.

The rearrangement uses TRBV11-2 and TRBJ2-7; maybe TRBD2 (5 bases). From germline, CDR1 is SGHAT and CDR2 FQNNGV. This CDR3 has 14 residues. Trimming removed 5 bases at V and 4 bases at J, with 15 bases between. CDR3 sequence reads: CASSRALGSYEQYF. CDR3 nucleotide sequence: TGTGCCAGCAGCCGGGCGTTGGGGAGTTACGAGCAGTACTTC. The full variable domain, in which reference TRBV11-2 and TRBJ2-7 provide the parts outside the CDR3, is EAGVAQSPRYKIIEKRQSVAFWCNPISGHATLYWYQQILGQGPKLLIQFQNNGVVDDSQLPKDRFSAERLKGVDSTLKIQPAKLEDSAVYLCASSRALGSYEQYFGPGTRLTVT.

A word on this clonotype: Germline and junction disagree at one end, which may indicate a read error. The rearrangement uses TRBV11-3 and TRBJ1-1, with D possibly TRBD1 on 5 matching bases. This CDR3 spans 16 amino acids. Per the germline V gene, CDR1 is SGHNT and CDR2 is YENEEA. The CDR3 DNA is TGTGCCAGCAGCTTCAAGGGTCCAGGGCTGAACACTGGAGCTTCCTTT. It translates to CASSFKGPGLNTGASF. Combining the CDR3 with reference TRBV11-3 and TRBJ1-1 gives the whole variable domain EAGVVQSPRYKIIEKKQPVAFWCNPISGHNTLYWYLQNLGQGPELLIRYENEEAVDDSQLPKDRFSAERLKGVDSTLKIQPAELGDSAVYLCASSFKGPGLNTGASFGQGTRLTVV.

The chain joins TRBV20-1 to TRBJ2-5; 8 positions match TRBD2. There are 13 residues in the CDR3. CDR1 and CDR2 (germline): DFQATT, SNEGSKA (reference sequence). CDR3: CNAPRGGVEAQYF. The CDR3 region has the DNA TGCAATGCCCCCCGGGGGGGGGTGGAGGCCCAGTACTTC.

In the case of this clonotype: A read error may account for a junction end that differs from germline. The rearrangement uses TRBV20-1 and TRBJ2-7, with 7 bases identical to TRBD2. The CDR3 is 14 amino acids. The germline V gene has CDR1 DFQATT and CDR2 SNEGSKA (reference sequence). The CDR3 region has the DNA TGCAGTGATAGAGCCCCGGGACTCTCGGGGGGGCAGTACTTC. Amino acid sequence: CSDRAPGLSGGQYF.

The rearrangement joins TRBV11-3 to TRBJ2-1, with D uncertain. The CDR3 sequence is 13 residues long. Germline V gives CDR1 SGHNT, CDR2 YENEEA. V gave up 3 bases and J gave up 8 bases, with 11 bases separating them. The CDR3: CASSFTNGDEQFF. CDR3 in DNA: TGTGCCAGCAGCTTCACAAACGGAGATGAGCAGTTCTTC.

Comment on this clonotype: Mismatch with germline at one junction end may stem from a read error. V is TRBV29-1 and J is TRBJ1-6, with 7 nucleotides matching TRBD1. This CDR3 is 13 amino acids long. CDR1 SQVTM and CDR2 ANQGSEA come from the germline V gene. CDR3 sequence (DNA): TGCAGCGTCCCCAGGGACAGAGAATCACCCCTACACTTT. Protein sequence: CSVPRDRESPLHF.

This rearrangement joins TRBV11-2 to TRBJ2-2, with TRBD2 identical over 7 bases. The CDR3 runs to 20 residues. Germline CDR1 reads SGHAT; CDR2 reads FQNNGV. The CDR3 DNA reads as TGTATCAGCACCCCCTCATTCGGTCAAGGGCTAGCGGTAAACACCGGAGGGCTGTTTTTT. The encoded protein is CISTPSFGQGLAVNTGGLFF.

As concerns this clonotype: One end of the junction is discordant with germline, which a read error may explain. The V call is TRBV11-2, the J call TRBJ2-3; TRBD2 matches at 10 bases. The CDR3 has 13 residues. Per the germline V gene, CDR1 is SGHAT and CDR2 is FQNNGV. The CDR3 bases are TGTGCAAGCAGGAGACTAGCGGGAGATACGCAGTATTTT. This codes for CASRRLAGDTQYF.

As concerns this clonotype: Germline is not matched at one junction end, which may reflect a read error. The chain is built from TRBV20-1 and TRBJ2-3; D is possibly TRBD1 or TRBD2 (5 bases each). The CDR3 consists of 15 residues. Germline assignment: CDR1 DFQATT and CDR2 SNEGSKA (reference sequence). CDR3 coding DNA: TGCGGTGCTAGACGGGACCCTACGCCCACAAATACGCAGTATTTT. It specifies CGARRDPTPTNTQYF.

This clonotype is hyperexpanded. The chain employs TRBV20-1 and TRBJ2-1, with D perhaps matching TRBD1 (5 bases). CDR1 is DFQATT, CDR2 SNEGSKA, per germline (reference sequence). The CDR3 is 14 residues long. V was clipped by 0 bases and J by 8 bases, with 14 bases between them. The CDR3 DNA is TGCAGTGCTAGAGATGAGGCAGGGCTGTATGAGCAGTTCTTC. It encodes CSARDEAGLYEQFF.

The J gene is TRBJ1-1, the V gene TRBV20-1, with 8 bases lining up with TRBD1. Germline CDR1 reads DFQATT; CDR2 reads SNEGSKA (reference sequence). V lost 4 bases, J lost 0 bases, and 10 bases stayed unmatched. This CDR3 is built from 16 residues. Here the CDR3 DNA reads TGCAGTGCTACGGACAGGGCCCATGCCATGAACACTGAAGCTTTCTTT. Its translation is CSATDRAHAMNTEAFF.